This T cell receptor (beta chain) is from a study of blood T cell repertoires in COVID-19. The CDR3 has 15 amino acids. Between the trimmed V and J ends, which lost 2 bases and 6 bases, there was a span of 14 bases. Germline CDR1 KGHSH, CDR2 LQKENI. Produced via immunoSEQ multiplex PCR; TCRdb's table is partial and in-frame only. The data show over 120,000 clones, 75% to 85% seen once. The sequencing sample was made of peripheral blood. The origin of this receptor is a woman at least 80 years old with active or convalescent COVID-19. The chain couples TRBV18 to TRBJ2-1; tentative D call: TRBD1 (6 bases). CDR3 in DNA: TGTGCCAGCTCACCAATACAGGGACCTGCCAATGAGCAGTTCTTC. Translating gives CASSPIQGPANEQFF.